This T cell receptor (beta chain) was sequenced during a study of radiation and T cells in renal cell carcinoma (dated by TCRdb to 2020 to 2022). In terms of the full investigation: TCR beta sequencing covered approximately 51 samples in total, comprising around 25 tumors and about 27 peripheral blood samples. In the roughly 54 samples combined, some 4,000,000 unique CDR3 nucleotide sequences were found, encoding approximately 2,800,000 unique CDR3 amino acid sequences.

On the study overall, not on this receptor specifically: Only small tumor regions of about 1 g were available, so intratumoral heterogeneity was not captured. Because the trial had a single-armed design, the trial could not examine how radiation dose or scheduling affected the TCR repertoire. Compared with control tumors, irradiated tumors had a greater number of dominant CDR3 motifs, and these motifs made up a bigger portion of the repertoire. Compared with controls, irradiated tumors had higher TCR clonality, as the top 100 clonotypes made up an average of approximately 50% of the repertoire, versus roughly 45% in nephrectomy-only tumors.

About this clone: What antigen it recognizes has not been identified. No base qualities exist here, and no much larger clone lies one base off it.

TCR beta libraries were generated from genomic DNA with the immunoSEQ kit, following the manufacturer's recommendations. For library preparation, a first multiplex PCR was performed with proprietary primers, followed by a second PCR in which unique barcodes were added, and bead cleanups were performed after each round. A positive control reaction and a negative control reaction, both provided in the kit, were run with every batch of samples. The final libraries were assessed on an Agilent 4200 TapeStation D1000 ScreenTape, pooled by volume, and quantified by qPCR. Sequencing was performed on an Illumina NextSeq500 using a MidOutput 150-cycle cartridge, with 156 Read1 cycles, 15 Index1 cycles, and the kit custom primers. The pooled library was loaded at roughly 1 pM, with a 20% PhiX control spiked in. Processing in the source paper ran as follows. Vendor-processed data were analyzed in R, with a clonotype defined as all T cells sharing the same CDR3 nucleotide sequence. For clone abundance analyses, frequencies were normalized to the 10,000 most abundant clones in each sample. Public T cell clones, averaging fewer than five per sample, were removed before analysis. The dominant motif analysis was done with ImmunoMap using the PAM10 matrix, a gap penalty of 30, and a homology threshold of 0.3, and motifs with a cumulative frequency of at least 0.01 were considered dominant. The table comes from immuneACCESS by way of TCRdb, which keeps in-frame sequences with V and J called. Part of the clones is missing from these tables; in studies checked, under half for an unresolved V gene and the rest for unknown reasons. The V and J calls and clone size come from that table; D and trimming were worked out from the DNA. Present in this sample are tens of thousands of clones, 58% of which were seen just once. In total, the top ten clones hold 20% to 25% of the sample.

The sample's time point label is to be understood as: tumor resected at nephrectomy. Explained via the paper, the treatment or condition label denotes: treatment-naive control, cytoreductive nephrectomy. The control tumors were taken from treatment-naive renal cell carcinoma patients who had cytoreductive nephrectomy with no earlier radiation. Every patient had renal cell carcinoma of clear cell pathology. Control tumors used for TCR sequencing were obtained from a few females and 11 males (median age about 50 years, range about 40 to 90) and were resected from about 2010 to 2015. Tumors were mechanically dissociated, digested with collagenase/hyaluronidase at 37 °C, processed in gentleMACS C tubes, and stored in liquid nitrogen. The QIAamp DNA Blood Mini Kit (Qiagen) was used to prepare genomic DNA for TCR sequencing. Samples were included in the analyses only if all quality control checks were passed.

This receptor was obtained from a man aged 40-50 years with renal cell carcinoma. The material was tumor tissue, obtained from a patient whose treatment was nephrectomy without radiotherapy.

CDR3 region: CASSYSGQFNEKLFF. The nucleotides read TGTGCCAGCAGTTACTCGGGACAATTTAATGAAAAACTGTTTTTT. This chain joins TRBV6-5 to TRBJ1-4; a weak D assignment points to TRBD1 (6 bases agree). V was cut back by 0 bases and J by 4 bases, leaving a gap of 9 bases between them. Taken from the germline V gene, the CDR1 and CDR2 loops are MNHEY and SVGAGI. The CDR3 sequence holds 15 residues, the cysteine and phenylalanine included. Only the CDR3 DNA stays, 45 bases, in frame from base 1.